A single T cell receptor beta chain is shown here with its context. Its cognate antigen has yet to be identified. No base-level quality is on record; no much larger clone is a single base apart. The data were taken from a study of T cell repertoires in cytomegalovirus infection (dated by TCRdb to the late 2010s). In the study overall: Because public TCR beta signatures pointed to carriage of CMV infection together with the matching HLA type, the HLA type of each donor mattered for the analysis. What the study reported, not specific to this receptor: In the ex vivo response, HLA-C-restricted CMV-specific TCR beta clonotypes were dominant, and in two of eight donors the single most frequent clonotype came from this HLA-C-restricted group. Cumulative frequency of public TCR beta family members discriminated carriers of CMV infection plus the relevant HLA type in this cohort and an independent roughly 350-donor cohort.

The CDR3 has 12 amino acids, counting the end cysteine and phenylalanine. Left in the record is the CDR3 DNA by itself, 36 bases read in frame from the first base. Trimming removed 3 bases from V and 4 bases from J, leaving 3 bases between the germline ends. Reading the germline V gene gives CDR1 KGHDR and CDR2 SFDVKD. TCRdb shows the sequencer as Illumina HiSeq 1500. The raw public data were reprocessed by TCRdb itself: fastp quality trimming at Q25, MiXCR clonotype calling, in-frame beta chains only. Each entry merges the rows of one CDR3 protein and shows their most common DNA and genes. The sample yields 230,000 or so distinct CDR3 sequences; about 18% were counted once. The top ten constitute around 47% of the sample.

The rearranged segments are TRBV24-1 and TRBJ2-1; the D gene identity is not certain. The source material was CD8+ T cells from PBMCs. The TCR comes from a human donor in good health (CMV status not recorded). Some clones in this sample may be carry-over from other donors' samples. The CDR3 amino acid sequence is: CATSDDYNEQFF. In nucleotides, the sequence is TGTGCCACCAGTGATGATTACAATGAGCAGTTCTTC.